The T cell receptor beta chain under discussion was sequenced for a study of molecular identifiers for immune sequencing clone quantification. This CDR3 region has 17 residues. Germline values: CDR1 SGHAT, CDR2 FQNNGV. Trimming cost V 3 bases and J 4 bases; bases outside gene matches: 7. TCRdb reprocessed the PCR reads with MiXCR, giving one entry per CDR3 protein. There are roughly 320,000 distinct CDR3 sequences in the sample; roughly 24% occur only once, and about 0.71% lies in the top ten. This receptor was taken from a human donor in good health. Some libraries in this study had Jurkat cell RNA spiked in. The chain combines TRBV11-2 with TRBJ2-3; 13 positions match TRBD2. Sequenced sample: naive CD8+ T cells from blood, with Jurkat cell RNA spiked in. Noted subset: FACS-sorted CD8+CD4-CCR7+CD45RA+ naive T cells. The chain's CDR3 is CASSFPGLAGSPDTQYF. CDR3 in DNA: TGTGCCAGCAGCTTCCCGGGACTAGCGGGATCCCCAGATACGCAGTATTTT.